The clone carrying this TCR beta chain was recorded a few times. Its antigen remains unidentified. The CDR3 length is 13 residues. The V and J ends lost 8 bases and 4 bases respectively, with 14 bases between them. Germline V gene sequence: CDR1 SGHVS, CDR2 FQNEAQ. This specimen comes from a study of PD-L1 blockade in urothelial cancer. Study-wide context: Blood gave a median around 150,000 T cells. General study results and limits: Below-median TCR clonality that was measured in pretreatment blood predicted better survival.

The time point: peripheral blood 6 weeks after treatment start. Samples were collected from each patient before treatment and during treatment. Each patient gave between 1 and 8 of them in total. Generated by immunoSEQ multiplex PCR, the TCRdb table keeps only in-frame clones and is missing some. The data contain 45,000 to 55,000 clones, about 85% of them singletons. The clonotype was recovered from a man over 45 with urothelial cancer. The chain uses TRBV7-8 and TRBJ2-5, with D perhaps TRBD2 (6 bases). The material sequenced was PBMCs, taken around atezolizumab (anti-PD-L1) treatment. The CDR3 reads CASSRGIGETQYF. CDR3 DNA sequence: TGTGCCAGCTCGCGCGGGATAGGAGAGACCCAGTACTTC.